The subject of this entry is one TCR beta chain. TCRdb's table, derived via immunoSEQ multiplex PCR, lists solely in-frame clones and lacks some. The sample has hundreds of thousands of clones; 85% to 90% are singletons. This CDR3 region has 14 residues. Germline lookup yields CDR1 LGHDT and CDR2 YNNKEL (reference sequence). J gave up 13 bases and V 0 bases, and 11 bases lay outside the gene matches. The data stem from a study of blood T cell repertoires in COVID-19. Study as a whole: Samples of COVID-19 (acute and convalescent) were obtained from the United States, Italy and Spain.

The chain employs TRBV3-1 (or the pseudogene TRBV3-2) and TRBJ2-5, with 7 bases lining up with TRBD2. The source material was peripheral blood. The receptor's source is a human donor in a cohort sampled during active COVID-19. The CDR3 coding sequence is TGTGCCAGCAGCCAAGACGTCCGGGAGGACCGACCGTACTTC. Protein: CASSQDVREDRPYF.